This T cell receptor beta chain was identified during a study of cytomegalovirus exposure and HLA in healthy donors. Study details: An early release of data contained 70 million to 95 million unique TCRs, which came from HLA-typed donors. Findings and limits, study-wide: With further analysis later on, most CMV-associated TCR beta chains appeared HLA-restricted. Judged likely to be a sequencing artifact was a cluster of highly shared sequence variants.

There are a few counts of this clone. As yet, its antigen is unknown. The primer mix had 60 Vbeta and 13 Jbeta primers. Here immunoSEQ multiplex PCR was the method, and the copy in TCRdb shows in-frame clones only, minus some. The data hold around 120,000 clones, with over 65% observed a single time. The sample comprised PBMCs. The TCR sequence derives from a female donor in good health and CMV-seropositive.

The CDR3 spells CASSLSPGGLNEQFF. The CDR3 nucleotides are TGTGCCAGCAGCTTGTCGCCAGGGGGTCTGAATGAGCAGTTCTTC. The rearrangement uses TRBV7-3 and TRBJ2-1, with 7 bases matching TRBD1. The length of the CDR3 is 15 residues. J gave up 7 bases and V 3 bases, and 9 bases lay outside the gene matches. Germline CDR1 and CDR2: SGHTA and FQGTGA.